This TCR beta chain was observed in a study of shared clonotypes between healthy human individuals. Findings and caveats of the study: Only blood was sampled; tissue repertoires likely differ.

Sequencing was performed with immunoSEQ multiplex PCR; in TCRdb, only in-frame clones are kept and a portion is missing. The table records approximately 2.5 million clones, approximately 90% of them present only once. CD45RA-negative memory and CD45RA+ naive subsets were split from the CD4+ cells. Notes on this clone: Antigen specificity is unknown.

Sequencing was done on a sample of naive CD4+ T cells sorted from blood. This sample's subset: CD45RA+ positively selected. The TCR comes from a man between 18 and 35 years old in good health.

This CDR3 reads CASAAGGSYEQYF. The CDR3, as DNA: TGTGCCAGCGCGGCAGGGGGATCATACGAGCAGTACTTC. This chain connects TRBV7-8 to TRBJ2-7, with 7 bases fitting TRBD1. V was pared by 8 bases and J by 4 bases, with 8 bases of the junction left unmatched. Germline CDR1 SGHVS, CDR2 FQNEAQ. CDR3 length equals 13 residues.